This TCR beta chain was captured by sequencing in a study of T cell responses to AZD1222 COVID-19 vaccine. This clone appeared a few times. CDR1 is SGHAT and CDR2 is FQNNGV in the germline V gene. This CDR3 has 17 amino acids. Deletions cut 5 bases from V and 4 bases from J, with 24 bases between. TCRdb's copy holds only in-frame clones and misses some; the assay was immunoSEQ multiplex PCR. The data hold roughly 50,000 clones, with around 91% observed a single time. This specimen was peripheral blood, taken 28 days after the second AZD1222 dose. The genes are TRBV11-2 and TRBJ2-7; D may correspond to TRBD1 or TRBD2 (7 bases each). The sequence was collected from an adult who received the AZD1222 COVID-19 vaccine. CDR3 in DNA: TGTGCCAGCAGCCAGGGAGGGGGCCGGTTCATGAAGTACGAGCAGTACTTC. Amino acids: CASSQGGGRFMKYEQYF.